Listed here are 30 T cell receptor beta chains from one sample, sequenced in a study of a mutant IDH1 vaccine in newly diagnosed glioma. Sequencing was performed with immunoSEQ multiplex PCR; in TCRdb, only in-frame clones are kept and a portion is missing. This sample carries approximately 60,000 clones, roughly four fifths of them seen once, and the ten largest clones take 3.8%. Their antigens are not known. Time point defined: week 47, end of study. Vaccination comprised doses that each held 300 ug of mutant IDH1 20-mer peptide, plus topical imiquimod. The sample here was PBMCs, taken from a glioma patient whose treatment included an IDH1 peptide vaccine. All receptors come from a man younger than 40 with glioma.

The chain joins TRBV7-9 to TRBJ1-1; weak D call: TRBD1 (6 bases). The CDR3 spans 14 residues. Germline lookup yields CDR1 SEHNR and CDR2 FQNEAQ (reference sequence). Trimming stripped 3 bases from V and 5 bases from J, with 13 bases between. The CDR3 sequence is CASSFQGLGTEAFF. The CDR3 coding sequence is TGTGCCAGCAGCTTCCAGGGGTTGGGAACTGAAGCTTTCTTT. The full variable domain, completed using reference TRBV7-9 and TRBJ1-1, is DTGVSQNPRHKITKRGQNVTFRCDPISEHNRLYWYRQTLGQGPEFLTYFQNEAQLEKSRLLSDRFSAERPKGSFSTLEIQRTEQGDSAMYLCASSFQGLGTEAFFGQGTRLTVV.

The table lists this clone with a few counts. This chain uses TRBV18 with TRBJ1-2; 7 positions match TRBD1. Germline V gene sequence: CDR1 KGHSH, CDR2 LQKENI. V dropped 3 bases and J dropped 3; count of bases not matched to a gene: 1. The CDR3 loop spans 13 amino acids. CDR3 nucleotides: TGTGCCAGCTCACCGCAGGGGGACTATGGCTACACCTTC. Protein sequence: CASSPQGDYGYTF.

The V and J genes are TRBV9 and TRBJ1-5, with D tentatively TRBD1 (5 bases). CDR1 and CDR2 (germline): SGDLS, YYNGEE. Trimming left V 0 bases short and J 11 bases short, with 21 bases between. The CDR3 has 16 residues. CDR3: CASSVGSGTPREAQHF. CDR3 nucleotides: TGTGCCAGCAGCGTAGGTTCAGGAACCCCCAGGGAAGCCCAGCATTTT. Full variable domain (missing parts from reference TRBV9 and TRBJ1-5): DSGVTQTPKHLITATGQRVTLRCSPRSGDLSVYWYQQSLDQGLQFLIQYYNGEERAKGNILERFSAQQFPDLHSELNLSSLELGDSALYFCASSVGSGTPREAQHFGDGTRLSIL.

This clone was observed a few times. The chain uses TRBV2 and TRBJ1-1; 8 bases fit TRBD1. Germline V lookup: CDR1 SNHLY, CDR2 FYNNEI. V lost 4 bases to trimming and J lost 1 base; unmatched junction nucleotides: 8. The CDR3 extends over 16 amino acids. The CDR3 region is CASSGQGSRQNTEAFF. The CDR3 region has the DNA TGTGCCAGCAGTGGACAGGGGAGCAGGCAGAACACTGAAGCTTTCTTT.

The V and J genes are TRBV5-1 and TRBJ2-5, with a tentative D call TRBD1 (6 bases). This CDR3 is built from 13 residues. The V gene lost 2 bases and the J gene lost 4 bases, with 9 bases spanning the gap. In germline, CDR1 is SGHRS, CDR2 YFSETQ. CDR3 in DNA: TGCGCCAGCAGCTTTAGGGGGTTAGAGACCCAGTACTTC. It yields the protein CASSFRGLETQYF. The variable domain in full, completed from reference TRBV5-1 and TRBJ2-5, reads KAGVTQTPRYLIKTRGQQVTLSCSPISGHRSVSWYQQTPGQGLQFLFEYFSETQRNKGNFPGRFSGRQFSNSRSEMNVSTLELGDSALYLCASSFRGLETQYFGPGTRLLVL.

The V call is TRBV25-1, the J call TRBJ2-1, with TRBD1 identical over 7 bases. Germline CDR1 reads MGHDK; CDR2 reads SYGVNS. The CDR3 is made up of 14 amino acids. V lost 8 bases to trimming and J lost 2 bases; unmatched junction nucleotides: 6. CDR3 in amino acids: CASQRDSTYNEQFF. The CDR3 DNA sequence: TGTGCCAGCCAACGGGACAGTACCTACAATGAGCAGTTCTTC.

This rearrangement joins TRBV7-6 to TRBJ2-5; D unclear. Trimming took off 2 bases at V and 5 bases at J, with 12 bases between the two ends. The CDR3 runs 14 residues. Per the germline V gene, CDR1 is SGHVS and CDR2 is FNYEAQ. In nucleotides, the CDR3 is TGTGCCAGCAGCTTATCGACCGGAATCGAGACCCAGTACTTC. Translation: CASSLSTGIETQYF. Full variable domain (outside the CDR3, taken from reference TRBV7-6 and TRBJ2-5): GAGVSQSPRYKVTKRGQDVALRCDPISGHVSLYWYRQALGQGPEFLTYFNYEAQQDKSGLPNDRFSAERPEGSISTLTIQRTEQRDSAMYRCASSLSTGIETQYFGPGTRLLVL.

The J gene is TRBJ2-7, the V gene TRBV6-5; perhaps TRBD1 as D (7 bases). The germline V gene encodes CDR1 MNHEY and CDR2 SVGAGI. There are 15 residues in the CDR3. The germline V and J ends were trimmed by 6 bases and 3 bases, with 18 bases remaining between them. CDR3 coding DNA: TGTGCCAGCAGGCAAGGGCGACAGGGAGGCTACGAGCAGTACTTC. This translates into CASRQGRQGGYEQYF.

The chain uses TRBV2 and TRBJ1-2; possibly TRBD1 for D (5 bases). CDR3 length equals 16 residues. Germline V gives CDR1 SNHLY, CDR2 FYNNEI. V lost 7 bases and J lost 3, with 21 bases in between. CDR3 DNA sequence: TGTGCCAGCACGCGGGGACCGTCTGTTTTCGACTATGGCTACACCTTC. It specifies CASTRGPSVFDYGYTF.

The V call is TRBV4-2, the J call TRBJ1-5; D not resolved. The CDR3 is 16 residues long. Trimming removed 3 bases at V and 11 bases at J, with 23 bases between. CDR1 and CDR2 from the germline V gene are LGHNA and YNFKEQ. The CDR3 protein is CASSQISRTSEGSQHF. CDR3 DNA: TGTGCCAGCAGCCAGATATCGAGGACCTCGGAAGGGTCCCAGCATTTT.

This clone has just a few counts. It is likely a read error, because the conserved phenylalanine at the end of the CDR3 is missing. The limits of the CDR3 on the DNA are not certain, so only TCRdb's listed CDR3 is given. J is TRBJ1-5 and V is TRBV19. CDR1 is LNHDA and CDR2 is SQIVND in the germline V gene (reference sequence). The CDR3 length equals 12 residues, ends included. The CDR3 protein is CASSIGGKFLEI.

This clone showed up just once. The chain employs TRBV28 and TRBJ1-1, with TRBD1 matching over 7 bases. CDR1 MDHEN and CDR2 SYDVKM come from the germline V gene. This CDR3 comprises 13 residues. The trim removed 6 bases at V and 8 bases at J, leaving 9 bases unmatched. CDR3 protein: CASSPGGRREAFF. The CDR3 DNA reads as TGTGCCAGCAGCCCAGGGGGGAGGAGAGAAGCTTTCTTT.

The chain combines TRBV10-2 with TRBJ1-5, with 7 bases matching TRBD1. V lost 6 bases to trimming and J lost 2 bases; unmatched junction nucleotides: 4. The germline CDR1 and CDR2 sequences are WSHSY and SAAADI. The CDR3 covers 14 residues. The CDR3 here is CASRRGQGNQPQHF. CDR3 sequence (DNA): TGCGCCAGCAGGAGGGGGCAGGGCAATCAGCCCCAGCATTTT.

The rearrangement links TRBV10-3 to TRBJ2-7, with D perhaps matching TRBD1 or TRBD2 (6 bases each). CDR3 length: 15 amino acids. The V and J ends lost 3 bases and 2 bases respectively, with 14 bases between them. Germline CDR1 and CDR2: ENHRY and SYGVKD. CDR3 nucleotides: TGTGCCATCAGTGATCCGTTCCGGGGGCCCTACGAGCAGTACTTC. It codes for CAISDPFRGPYEQYF.

This clone was found once. The rearrangement links TRBV13 to TRBJ2-7; 7 positions agree with TRBD1. Germline V gives CDR1 PRHDT, CDR2 FYEKMQ (reference sequence). Unmatched junction bases numbered 6, after V lost 2 bases and J lost 2 bases. The CDR3 has 15 amino acids. CDR3 DNA sequence: TGTGCCAGCAGCTTAATGACAGGGTCCACCTACGAGCAGTACTTC. Its protein product is CASSLMTGSTYEQYF.

The chain carries TRBV28 and TRBJ1-6, with D uncertain. V dropped 8 bases and J dropped 8 bases, with 16 bases sitting between them. CDR3 length equals 14 residues. Germline CDR1 and CDR2: MDHEN and SYDVKM. The CDR3 is CASAAWGRDSPLHF. Here the CDR3 DNA reads TGTGCCAGCGCTGCGTGGGGTCGTGATTCACCCCTCCACTTT.

The J gene is TRBJ2-7, the V gene TRBV29-1; no definite D call. The CDR3 loop spans 11 amino acids. The V gene's germline CDR1 is SQVTM and CDR2 ANQGSEA. Trimming cost V 7 bases and J 6 bases, with 13 bases left between them. CDR3 amino acids: CSARRASEQYF. The CDR3, as DNA: TGCAGCGCAAGACGGGCTTCCGAGCAGTACTTC.

The chain combines TRBV2 with TRBJ2-3; TRBD2 matches 8 bases. The V gene end was trimmed by 3 bases and the J gene end by 6 bases; junction bases not matched to a gene: 8. Looked up from germline, CDR1 is SNHLY and CDR2 is FYNNEI. The CDR3 consists of 15 residues. This chain's CDR3 is CASSDRRGDLDTQYF. CDR3 nucleotide sequence: TGTGCCAGCAGTGACAGGCGGGGGGACCTTGATACGCAGTATTTT.

The V gene is TRBV5-4, the J gene TRBJ2-3, with D possibly TRBD1 on 5 matching bases. V lost 1 base and J lost 7, with 13 bases in between. Per the germline V gene, CDR1 is SGHNT and CDR2 is YYREEE (reference sequence). CDR3 length equals 14 residues. The chain's CDR3 is CASSLPGAPNTQYF. For the CDR3, the DNA is TGTGCCAGCAGCTTGCCTGGGGCTCCCAATACGCAGTATTTT.

The chain uses TRBV5-1 and TRBJ2-3, with D unclear. Germline V gives CDR1 SGHRS, CDR2 YFSETQ. The CDR3 spans 14 residues. V dropped 0 bases and J dropped 1 base, with 6 bases sitting between them. DNA of the CDR3: TGCGCCAGCAGCTTGGCATCGGGCACAGATACGCAGTATTTT. Amino acid sequence: CASSLASGTDTQYF.

The CDR3 bases are TGCGCCAGCAGCGCCACTAAGACAGGGGGGTATGGCTACACCTTC. Protein sequence: CASSATKTGGYGYTF. This rearrangement joins TRBV5-1 to TRBJ1-2; 9 positions agree with TRBD1. The germline V gene has CDR1 SGHRS and CDR2 YFSETQ. The V segment lost 4 bases and the J segment 5 bases; nucleotides outside the gene matches: 9. The CDR3 has 15 residues.

This rearrangement joins TRBV7-8 to TRBJ2-2; D possibly matches TRBD1 or TRBD2 (5 bases each). The germline V gene encodes CDR1 SGHVS and CDR2 FQNEAQ. The CDR3 runs to 16 residues. V was trimmed by 1 base and J by 0 bases, leaving 9 bases between them. CDR3 nucleotide sequence: TGTGCCAGCAGCTTAGTACGGGGACCGAACACCGGGGAGCTGTTTTTT. Amino acids: CASSLVRGPNTGELFF. The full variable domain, completed using reference TRBV7-8 and TRBJ2-2, is GAGVSQSPRYKVAKRGQDVALRCDPISGHVSLFWYQQALGQGPEFLTYFQNEAQLDKSGLPSDRFFAERPEGSVSTLKIQRTQQEDSAVYLCASSLVRGPNTGELFFGEGSRLTVL.

V usage is TRBV5-4 and J usage is TRBJ1-3, with a weak D call TRBD1 (5 bases). Germline V gene sequence: CDR1 SGHNT, CDR2 YYREEE (reference sequence). V was trimmed by 2 bases and J by 1 base, leaving 10 bases between them. CDR3 length: 15 amino acids. In nucleotides, the CDR3 is TGTGCCAGCAGCTTATCCGGGGGATCTGGAAACACCATATATTTT. The encoded protein is CASSLSGGSGNTIYF.

The rearrangement joins TRBV12-5 to TRBJ2-1; possibly TRBD2 for D (6 bases). CDR3 length: 12 residues. Germline CDR1 reads LGHNT; CDR2 reads FRNRAP. The germline V and J ends were trimmed by 7 bases and 6 bases, with 10 bases remaining between them. DNA of the CDR3: TGTGCTAGTGAATCGGAGGGCAATGAGCAGTTCTTC. Translation: CASESEGNEQFF.

DNA of the CDR3: TGTGCCAGCAGTCCGGTGGGACAGACCTACGAGCAGTACTTC. The encoded protein is CASSPVGQTYEQYF. This chain uses TRBV28 with TRBJ2-7; 7 bases match TRBD1. Germline-derived CDR1 and CDR2 are MDHEN and SYDVKM. This CDR3 comprises 14 residues. V trimming: 5 bases; J trimming: 2 bases; junction bases outside the gene matches: 6. Based on the CDR3 plus reference TRBV28 and TRBJ2-7, the full variable domain is DVKVTQSSRYLVKRTGEKVFLECVQDMDHENMFWYRQDPGLGLRLIYFSYDVKMKEKGDIPEGYSVSREKKERFSLILESASTNQTSMYLCASSPVGQTYEQYFGPGTRLTVT.

This rearrangement joins TRBV4-1 to TRBJ1-2; D is undetermined. Trimming took 2 bases from V and 4 from J, leaving 5 bases between them. Germline CDR1 MGHRA, CDR2 YSYEKL. The CDR3 loop spans 12 amino acids. The CDR3 DNA follows: TGCGCCAGCAGCCAAAACAGCTATGGCTACACCTTC. This encodes CASSQNSYGYTF.

J is TRBJ2-4 and V is TRBV6-1, with D perhaps assigned TRBD1 or TRBD2 (6 bases each). The CDR3 covers 17 residues. CDR1 and CDR2 (germline): MNHNS, SASEGT. With 2 bases removed from V and 8 bases from J, the gap between germline ends came to 22 bases. The CDR3 spells CASSESYRGGRGDIQYF. CDR3 DNA: TGTGCCAGCAGTGAATCTTATCGGGGAGGCAGGGGAGACATTCAGTACTTC.

V gene TRBV4-1 combines with J gene TRBJ1-1; D gene unclear. Deletions cut 4 bases from V and 2 bases from J, with 14 bases between. This CDR3 contains 15 residues. Germline CDR1 and CDR2: MGHRA and YSYEKL. The chain's CDR3 is CASSRNTGKNTEAFF. The CDR3, as DNA: TGCGCCAGCAGCCGCAACACGGGGAAAAACACTGAAGCTTTCTTT.

The chain couples TRBV4-1 to TRBJ2-4, with 9 bases matching TRBD2. CDR1 and CDR2 (germline): MGHRA, YSYEKL. The CDR3 consists of 20 residues. Trimming at V came to 0 bases and at J to 2 bases, leaving 14 bases not matched to a gene. The CDR3 region is CASSQEQAGGPYLTKNIQYF. The CDR3 DNA reads TGCGCCAGCAGCCAAGAGCAGGCGGGGGGGCCCTACTTGACCAAAAACATTCAGTACTTC.

The chain is built from TRBV7-8 and TRBJ2-7, with D tentatively TRBD2 (6 bases). Looked up from germline, CDR1 is SGHVS and CDR2 is FQNEAQ. The V gene lost 8 bases and the J gene lost 5 bases, with 10 bases spanning the gap. The CDR3 runs to 11 residues. In DNA form, the CDR3 reads TGTGCCAGCCTGGGAGGTAACGAGCAGTACTTC. Translating it yields CASLGGNEQYF.